Listed below are T cell receptor beta chains from one sample, sequenced in a study of T cell responses to AZD1222 COVID-19 vaccine. Some clones are missing from TCRdb's copy, which holds only in-frame ones; the method was immunoSEQ multiplex PCR. The table shows around 150,000 clones, with about 92% occurring only once. The sample here was peripheral blood, taken 28 days after the second AZD1222 dose. The receptors shown here come from an adult who received the AZD1222 COVID-19 vaccine. CDR3s include the opening cysteine and the closing phenylalanine or tryptophan. A D gene is named only where the DNA matches it firmly. Only some rows state a clone size, as once, few, many or a class for expanded clones.

J: TRBJ1-2
V: TRBV18
size: NA
D: TRBD1
DNA: TGTGCCAGCTCATTGGACAGGGACAATGGCTACACCTTC
CDR3: CASSLDRDNGYTF

J: TRBJ2-7
V: TRBV20-1
size: NA
D: NA
DNA: TGCAGTGCTAGTGCCGCCCGGGGCGACGGCGAGCAGTACTTC
CDR3: CSASAARGDGEQYF

J: TRBJ2-7
V: TRBV19
size: NA
D: NA
DNA: TGTGCCAGTAGCCCCTGGACGCTAGGAGTCTACGAGCAGTACTTC
CDR3: CASSPWTLGVYEQYF

J: TRBJ2-4
V: TRBV5-1
size: NA
D: NA
DNA: TGCGCCAGCAGCTTGGCCCGGCCACTACTAGCCAAAAACATTCAGTACTTC
CDR3: CASSLARPLLAKNIQYF

J: TRBJ1-3
V: TRBV19
size: NA
D: NA
DNA: TGTGCCAGTACTCCGGGCGGGGGAAACACCATATATTTT
CDR3: CASTPGGGNTIYF

J: TRBJ1-1
V: TRBV6-1
size: NA
D: NA
DNA: TGTGCCAGCAGTGAAGCTACAGGGTGGGGGACTGAAGCTTTCTTT
CDR3: CASSEATGWGTEAFF

J: TRBJ1-2
V: TRBV27
size: NA
D: TRBD1
DNA: TGTGCCAGCAGTCCCATCACCGGGGGGACAGGGGTTGGCTACACCTTC
CDR3: CASSPITGGTGVGYTF

J: TRBJ1-1
V: TRBV5-1
size: NA
D: NA
DNA: TGCGCCAGCAGCTTGAGACCCTCGGACACTGAAGCTTTCTTT
CDR3: CASSLRPSDTEAFF

J: TRBJ1-3
V: TRBV10-3
size: NA
D: NA
DNA: TGTGCCATAACTTCTGGAAACACCATATATTTT
CDR3: CAITSGNTIYF

J: TRBJ2-2
V: TRBV6-5
size: many
D: NA
DNA: TGTGCCAGCAGTTACAGGGACACCGGGGAGCTGTTTTTT
CDR3: CASSYRDTGELFF

J: TRBJ1-1
V: TRBV5-1
size: once
D: NA
DNA: TGCGCCAGCAAGAGGGGACTGTTGAACACTGAAGCTTTCTTT
CDR3: CASKRGLLNTEAFF

J: TRBJ1-1
V: TRBV6-6
size: NA
D: NA
DNA: TGTGCCAGCAGTTACATAGGGAACACTGAAGCTTTCTTT
CDR3: CASSYIGNTEAFF

J: TRBJ2-3
V: TRBV7-9
size: NA
D: NA
DNA: TGTGCCAGCAGTTCCACCCGGGACATCCTCATAGATACGCAGTATTTT
CDR3: CASSSTRDILIDTQYF

J: TRBJ1-2
V: TRBV30
size: NA
D: NA
DNA: TGTGCCTGGATTCTACGCAGTACCAATGGCTACACCTTC
CDR3: CAWILRSTNGYTF

J: TRBJ2-7
V: TRBV27
size: NA
D: NA
DNA: TGTGCCAGCAGTACAGGTGCATGGGGGCAGTACTTC
CDR3: CASSTGAWGQYF

J: TRBJ1-4
V: TRBV4-3
size: NA
D: NA
DNA: TGCGCCAGCAGCCGCCTAACGGGGGGGACTAATGAAAAACTGTTTTTT
CDR3: CASSRLTGGTNEKLFF

J: TRBJ2-1
V: TRBV13
size: NA
D: NA
DNA: TGTGCCAGCAGCTTCCGGGGCACCTACAATGAGCAGTTCTTC
CDR3: CASSFRGTYNEQFF

J: TRBJ1-3
V: TRBV29-1
size: NA
D: NA
DNA: TGCAGCGTTGAAGAGAGCGCGGGTGGAAACACCATATATTTT
CDR3: CSVEESAGGNTIYF

J: TRBJ2-2
V: TRBV19
size: NA
D: TRBD1
DNA: TGTGCCAGTAGGAGGACCGGGACAGGGGTTTACGCCGGGGAGCTGTTTTTT
CDR3: CASRRTGTGVYAGELFF

J: TRBJ2-7
V: TRBV27
size: few
D: NA
DNA: TGTGCCAGCACGTCGGGTAGCTCCTACGAGCAGTACTTC
CDR3: CASTSGSSYEQYF

J: TRBJ2-3
V: TRBV7-2
size: NA
D: TRBD2
DNA: TGTGCCAGCAGCCTCATAGCGGGAGGTAGCACAGATACGCAGTATTTT
CDR3: CASSLIAGGSTDTQYF

J: TRBJ1-2
V: TRBV7-9
size: once
D: NA
DNA: TGTGCCAGCAGCCTACTAGCCTATGGCTACACCTTC
CDR3: CASSLLAYGYTF

J: TRBJ1-1
V: TRBV5-6
size: NA
D: TRBD1
DNA: TGTGCCAGCAGGTTTGGGACAGGGGGCCGGAACACTGAAGCTTTCTTT
CDR3: CASRFGTGGRNTEAFF

J: TRBJ1-5
V: TRBV5-1
size: NA
D: NA
DNA: TGCGCCAGCAGCTTGGATCCAGGGTACAGCAATCAGCCCCAGCATTTT
CDR3: CASSLDPGYSNQPQHF

J: TRBJ2-3
V: TRBV7-2
size: NA
D: NA
DNA: TGTGCCAGCAGCCTACGCACAGATACGCAGTATTTT
CDR3: CASSLRTDTQYF

J: TRBJ2-2
V: TRBV27
size: NA
D: NA
DNA: TGTGCCAGCAGCCCCCTTGGGGACGCCGTCGGGGAGCTGTTTTTT
CDR3: CASSPLGDAVGELFF

J: TRBJ2-5
V: TRBV10-3
size: once
D: NA
DNA: TGTGCCATCAGTGAGTCCCGCCTAGGGAGGCGAGAGACCCAGTACTTC
CDR3: CAISESRLGRRETQYF

J: TRBJ2-6
V: TRBV7-3
size: NA
D: NA
DNA: TGTGCCAGCAGTGACGTACGGGGGAGCCCTGGGGCCAACGTCCTGACTTTC
CDR3: CASSDVRGSPGANVLTF

J: TRBJ1-1
V: TRBV30
size: NA
D: NA
DNA: TGTGCCTGGAGCGGCGGCCCGGGCACTGAAGCTTTCTTT
CDR3: CAWSGGPGTEAFF

J: TRBJ1-2
V: TRBV30
size: NA
D: NA
DNA: TGTGCCTCCGAGGGGGTGAACTATGGCTACACCTTC
CDR3: CASEGVNYGYTF

J: TRBJ1-1
V: TRBV19
size: NA
D: NA
DNA: TGTGCCAGTAGTATAGGCACTGAAGCTTTCTTT
CDR3: CASSIGTEAFF

J: TRBJ2-7
V: TRBV6-5
size: NA
D: TRBD2
DNA: TGTGCCAGCAGCTCTAGCGGGGGGGCTCGGCAGTACTTC
CDR3: CASSSSGGARQYF

J: TRBJ2-7
V: TRBV28
size: NA
D: NA
DNA: TGTGCCAGCAGTCCAGTCGGGACCCAGAGCTCCTACGAGCAGTACTTC
CDR3: CASSPVGTQSSYEQYF

J: TRBJ1-2
V: TRBV6-1
size: NA
D: TRBD1
DNA: TGTGCCAGCAGTGACAGGGTACAGGGGTTAGATGGCTACACCTTC
CDR3: CASSDRVQGLDGYTF

J: TRBJ1-1
V: TRBV6-5
size: NA
D: TRBD1
DNA: TGTGCCAGCTTGGGACAGCTCGGCGGGGGGGCTTTCTTT
CDR3: CASLGQLGGGAFF

J: TRBJ1-1
V: TRBV6-5
size: NA
D: TRBD1
DNA: TGTGCCAGCAGTCCACAGACAGGGGGCGGAGGTGAAGCTTTCTTT
CDR3: CASSPQTGGGGEAFF

J: TRBJ1-1
V: TRBV6-5
size: NA
D: NA
DNA: TGTGCCAGCAGTCGGGGGGAGATCACTGAAGCTTTCTTT
CDR3: CASSRGEITEAFF

J: TRBJ2-3
V: TRBV5-4
size: NA
D: TRBD1
DNA: TGTGCCAGCAGCCGAGACAGGGGAGGAGTAGATACGCAGTATTTT
CDR3: CASSRDRGGVDTQYF

J: TRBJ2-2
V: TRBV10-2
size: NA
D: NA
DNA: TGCGCCAGCAGCGCCCACGGGGAGCTGTTTTTT
CDR3: CASSAHGELFF

J: TRBJ1-2
V: TRBV7-9
size: NA
D: TRBD1
DNA: TGTGCCAGCAGCTTGGGGCAGGGGGCTACTAACTATGGCTACACCTTC
CDR3: CASSLGQGATNYGYTF

J: TRBJ1-2
V: TRBV18
size: once
D: TRBD1
DNA: TGTGCCAGCTCACCAGGGGACAGGGGCTACACCTTC
CDR3: CASSPGDRGYTF

J: TRBJ2-1
V: TRBV2
size: NA
D: TRBD2
DNA: TGTGCCAGCAGTATACCGGGGACTAGGGGCAATGAGCAGTTCTTC
CDR3: CASSIPGTRGNEQFF

J: TRBJ1-1
V: TRBV6-6
size: few
D: NA
DNA: TGTGCCAGCACCGAAGGGTCAGGGGCAATGAACACTGAAGCTTTCTTT
CDR3: CASTEGSGAMNTEAFF